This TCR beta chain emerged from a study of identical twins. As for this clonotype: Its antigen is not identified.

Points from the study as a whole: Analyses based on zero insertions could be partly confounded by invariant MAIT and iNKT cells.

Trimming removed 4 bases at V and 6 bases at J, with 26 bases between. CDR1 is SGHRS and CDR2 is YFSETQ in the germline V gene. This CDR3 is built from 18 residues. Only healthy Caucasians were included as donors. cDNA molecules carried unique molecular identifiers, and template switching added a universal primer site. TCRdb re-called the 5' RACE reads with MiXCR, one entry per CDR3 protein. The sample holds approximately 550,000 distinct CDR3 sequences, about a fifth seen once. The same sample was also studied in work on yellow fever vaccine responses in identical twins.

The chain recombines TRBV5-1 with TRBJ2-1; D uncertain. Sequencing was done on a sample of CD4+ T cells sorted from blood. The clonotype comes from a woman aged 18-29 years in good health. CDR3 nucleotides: TGCGCCAGCAGCACACGAGTGGCGGCATTTGCTTTATCCAATGAGCAGTTCTTC. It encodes CASSTRVAAFALSNEQFF.